The clone carrying this T cell receptor beta chain was seen at least ten times. Antigen: not known. This entry is derived from a study of T cells after yellow fever vaccination. Study-level results: Across the CD4 and CD8 compartments, a small share of clonotypes was present in both. Post-booster samples contained most primary-vaccination clones (around 95% CD4, about 90% CD8).

In germline, CDR1 is SGHDN, CDR2 FVKESK. The CDR3 length is 14 residues. V lost 5 bases and J lost 2; bases outside the gene matches: 5. The authors made TCR cDNA by 5'RACE template switching, adding a universal primer site and UMIs. In TCRdb, the 5' RACE reads were re-called with MiXCR into one record per CDR3 protein. The sample consists of 25,000 to 35,000 distinct CDR3 sequences, 3.5% to 5% of them appearing once. The TCR sequence derives from a man younger than 40 who received the YFV17D yellow fever vaccine. Sample: CD8+ T cells sorted from PBMCs, taken 5 days after the yellow fever booster vaccination. The rearrangement uses TRBV14 and TRBJ2-7; TRBD2 matches 8 bases. The CDR3 protein is CASSTQRGTYEQYF. For the CDR3, the DNA is TGTGCCAGCAGCACGCAGCGGGGGACCTACGAGCAGTACTTC.